The clone carrying this T cell receptor beta chain was counted once. The data originate from a study of CD8+ T cells in alopecia areata. Regarding treatment: oral pan-JAK inhibitor, 5-10 mg twice daily. CDR3 length equals 13 residues. V gave up 6 bases and J gave up 2 bases; unmatched junction bases: 6. Per germline, CDR1 GTSNPN and CDR2 SVGIG (reference sequence). Reverse transcribed after extraction, RNA yielded cDNA as the sequencing template. TCRdb keeps only in-frame clones here, not all; method: immunoSEQ multiplex PCR. Seen here are tens of thousands of clones, just over 65% observed once, and the top ten hold about 20%.

The rearrangement joins TRBV30 to TRBJ2-5, with 7 nucleotides matching TRBD1. The sample was CD8+ T cells sorted from blood, taken at week 4, from a patient treated with tofacitinib. This TCR was recovered from a human donor with alopecia areata. The CDR3 loop is CACRDSGQETQYF. The CDR3 coding sequence is TGTGCCTGCCGGGACAGCGGTCAAGAGACCCAGTACTTC.